What follows are 18 T cell receptor beta chains derived from one specimen sequenced in a study of T-cell reconstitution after alpha-beta-depleted transplantation in children. Preparation of the TCRbeta library used unique molecular identifiers. A single record per CDR3 protein comes from TCRdb applying MiXCR to the PCR reads. The sample lists more than 500,000 distinct CDR3 sequences, about an eighth occurring once. Material: PBMCs, mostly from graft donor cells, obtained 180 days after TCRalphabeta/CD19-depleted stem cell transplant. These receptors were collected from a female patient aged 2-9 years who had a stem cell transplant for aplastic anemia, so the T cells may come from the graft donor.

This clonotype appeared many times. The rearrangement joins TRBV5-4 to TRBJ2-1; D possibly matches TRBD1 or TRBD2 (6 bases each). The CDR3 totals 11 residues. V was shortened by 3 bases and J by 9 bases, with 7 bases between the two germline ends. Germline lookup yields CDR1 SGHNT and CDR2 YYREEE (reference sequence). The CDR3 bases are TGTGCCAGCAGCTGGGGGGCTGAGCAGTTCTTC. Its protein is CASSWGAEQFF. Supplemented by reference TRBV5-4 and TRBJ2-1, the full variable domain reads ETGVTQSPTHLIKTRGQQVTLRCSSQSGHNTVSWYQQALGQGPQFIFQYYREEENGRGNFPPRFSGLQFPNYSSELNVNALELDDSALYLCASSWGAEQFFGPGTRLTVL.

This clonotype was counted only a few times. V usage is TRBV20-1 and J usage is TRBJ1-5, with 10 bases fitting TRBD1. J gave up 4 bases and V 1 base, and 4 bases lay outside the gene matches. Germline values: CDR1 DFQATT, CDR2 SNEGSKA (reference sequence). The CDR3 covers 15 residues. CDR3 sequence (DNA): TGCAGTGCTAGAGTAGGGACAGGGGTTAATCAGCCCCAGCATTTT. Protein: CSARVGTGVNQPQHF.

The table lists this clonotype with a few counts. The V call is TRBV5-1, the J call TRBJ2-1, with TRBD2 matching over 8 bases. The CDR3 is 15 amino acids. Germline V gene sequence: CDR1 SGHRS, CDR2 YFSETQ. The V and J ends lost 7 bases and 1 base, in that order; junction bases with no gene match: 7. The CDR3 region has the DNA TGCGCCAGCTTACCCCGGGGGGGTTCCTACAATGAGCAGTTCTTC. The encoded protein is CASLPRGGSYNEQFF.

In this sample, this clonotype turned up a few times. V is TRBV10-3 and J is TRBJ2-3; tentatively, D is TRBD2 (6 bases). CDR1 and CDR2 (germline): ENHRY, SYGVKD. The CDR3 has 15 amino acids. The germline V and J ends were trimmed by 3 bases and 6 bases, with 16 bases remaining between them. CDR3 loop: CAISDPLGGTDTQYF. The CDR3 coding sequence is TGTGCCATCAGTGACCCTTTGGGGGGTACGGATACGCAGTATTTT.

CDR3 protein: CSVSPGLPSGANVLTF. CDR3 nucleotide sequence: TGCAGCGTCTCCCCTGGTCTTCCCTCTGGGGCCAACGTCCTGACTTTC. The chain couples TRBV29-1 to TRBJ2-6; unclear D gene. The CDR3 is 16 amino acids. Germline-derived CDR1 and CDR2 are SQVTM and ANQGSEA. Trimming stripped 6 bases from V and 0 bases from J, with 15 bases between.

This chain connects TRBV13 to TRBJ2-1; 10 nucleotides agree with TRBD2. With V trimmed by 5 bases and J by 9 bases, 7 bases remained unmatched. CDR3 size: 14 residues. CDR1 is PRHDT, CDR2 FYEKMQ, per germline (reference sequence). The CDR3 region has the DNA TGTGCCAGCAGCATCTATAGCGGGAGGTTTGAGCAGTTCTTC. Translated: CASSIYSGRFEQFF. The complete variable domain, with remaining parts taken from reference TRBV13 and TRBJ2-1, reads AAGVIQSPRHLIKEKRETATLKCYPIPRHDTVYWYQQGPGQDPQFLISFYEKMQSDKGSIPDRFSAQQFSDYHSELNMSSLELGDSALYFCASSIYSGRFEQFFGPGTRLTVL.

This chain links TRBV14 with TRBJ2-5, with 8 bases lining up with TRBD2. Germline CDR1 reads SGHDN; CDR2 reads FVKESK. The CDR3 length is 15 residues. V lost 6 bases and J lost 5; bases outside the gene matches: 11. The CDR3 sequence is CASSSPGLALETQYF. The CDR3 region has the DNA TGTGCCAGCAGTTCTCCCGGACTAGCTTTGGAGACCCAGTACTTC.

This clonotype was counted a few times. The chain joins TRBV28 to TRBJ2-3; a weak D match, TRBD2 (6 bases). The CDR3 has 15 amino acids. Trimming stripped 2 bases from V and 5 bases from J, with 14 bases between. Germline V CDR1 and CDR2: MDHEN, SYDVKM. In DNA, the CDR3 is TGTGCCAGCAGTTTACCCCCTGGACTACTAGATACGCAGTATTTT. Translated: CASSLPPGLLDTQYF.

The V call is TRBV4-3, the J call TRBJ2-3; tentative D call: TRBD1 (6 bases). This CDR3 comprises 15 residues. The germline V gene encodes CDR1 LGHNA and CDR2 YSLEER. Trimming removed 3 bases from V and 0 bases from J, with 10 bases in between. The CDR3 nucleotides read TGCGCCAGCAGCCAGATTGACAGGAGCACAGATACGCAGTATTTT. Encoded protein: CASSQIDRSTDTQYF.

The V call is TRBV28, the J call TRBJ2-5, with TRBD1 matching 7 bases. The CDR3 is made up of 17 amino acids. V lost 2 bases to trimming and J lost 0 bases; unmatched junction nucleotides: 9. Germline V CDR1 and CDR2: MDHEN, SYDVKM. The CDR3 DNA sequence: TGTGCCAGCAGTTTACCTCGTACAGGGGACGACCAAGAGACCCAGTACTTC. The encoded protein is CASSLPRTGDDQETQYF.

This clonotype was seen more than once but under ten times. This chain connects TRBV7-8 to TRBJ2-1; maybe TRBD2 (6 bases). From germline, CDR1 is SGHVS and CDR2 FQNEAQ. V shed 5 bases and J shed 5 bases, with 16 bases lying between them. This CDR3 has 15 residues. This CDR3 is CASSPRETRHNEQFF. CDR3 nucleotide sequence: TGTGCCAGCAGCCCCCGCGAGACTAGGCACAATGAGCAGTTCTTC.

The chain uses TRBV7-2 and TRBJ2-7; D might be TRBD2 (7 bases). Trimming took off 4 bases at V and 5 bases at J, with 24 bases between the two ends. CDR1 is SGHTA and CDR2 is FQGNSA in the germline V gene. The length of the CDR3 is 17 residues. The CDR3 coding sequence is TGTGCCAGCAGCTCCCGGGGGCATTGGGAGGGCCGCAACGAGCAGTACTTC. The encoded protein is CASSSRGHWEGRNEQYF.

For the CDR3, the DNA is TGTGCCAGCTGTCTAGCGGGAGTGGGCAATGAGCAGTTCTTC. Protein: CASCLAGVGNEQFF. The rearrangement joins TRBV7-2 to TRBJ2-1; 10 positions match TRBD2. V was clipped by 8 bases and J by 6 bases; unmatched bases: 7. The CDR3 totals 14 residues. Germline lookup yields CDR1 SGHTA and CDR2 FQGNSA. Combining the CDR3 with reference TRBV7-2 and TRBJ2-1 gives the whole variable domain GAGVSQSPSNKVTEKGKDVELRCDPISGHTALYWYRQSLGQGLEFLIYFQGNSAPDKSGLPSDRFSAERTGGSVSTLTIQRTQQEDSAVYLCASCLAGVGNEQFFGPGTRLTVL.

This clonotype showed up just a few times. The V and J genes are TRBV7-9 and TRBJ2-1; perhaps TRBD1 as D (6 bases). Trimming cost V 2 bases and J 5 bases, with 10 bases left between them. Germline V gene sequence: CDR1 SEHNR, CDR2 FQNEAQ (reference sequence). This CDR3 region has 14 residues. The chain's CDR3 is CASSLTGSNNEQFF. The CDR3 DNA is TGTGCCAGCAGCTTAACAGGGTCAAACAATGAGCAGTTCTTC.

The gene calls are TRBV14 and TRBJ1-2; the D gene is possibly TRBD1 (6 bases). Germline-derived CDR1 and CDR2 are SGHDN and FVKESK. V gave up 0 bases and J gave up 4 bases, with 15 bases separating them. The length of the CDR3 is 16 residues. This chain's CDR3 is CASSQDLGRGVYGYTF. CDR3 sequence (DNA): TGTGCCAGCAGCCAAGATTTAGGCAGGGGAGTCTATGGCTACACCTTC.

This clonotype was detected many times. The rearrangement links TRBV4-3 to TRBJ2-6; D call uncertain. The CDR3 runs to 17 residues. Germline V lookup: CDR1 LGHNA, CDR2 YSLEER. Trimming left V 0 bases short and J 2 bases short, with 11 bases between. CDR3: CASSQELVYTGANVLTF. The CDR3 bases are TGCGCCAGCAGCCAAGAATTGGTTTATACTGGGGCCAACGTCCTGACTTTC.

This clonotype was seen a few times. Relative to the germline gene, one junction end is altered; a read error may explain this. This sequence joins TRBV20-1 and TRBJ1-3, with TRBD1 matching 8 bases. CDR3 length equals 13 residues. Looked up from germline, CDR1 is DFQATT and CDR2 is SNEGSKA (reference sequence). The CDR3 reads CSAPDRAGNTTYF. The CDR3 DNA reads as TGCAGTGCTCCGGACAGGGCCGGAAACACCACATATTTT.

This clonotype turned up a few times. The V call is TRBV20-1, the J call TRBJ2-3; TRBD1 is a possible D gene (6 bases). This CDR3 has 15 amino acids. Trimming removed 0 bases from V and 2 bases from J, with 12 bases in between. Germline CDR1 DFQATT, CDR2 SNEGSKA (reference sequence). CDR3 amino acids: CSARDLWDNTDTQYF. The CDR3 region has the DNA TGCAGTGCTAGAGATTTGTGGGACAACACAGATACGCAGTATTTT.